The 25 T cell receptor beta chains below come from one sample, sequenced in a study of CD8+CD57+ T cells in acquired aplastic anemia. Patients chosen for sequencing had shown CD8+CD57+ cell expansion by flow cytometry. Genomic DNA provided the template from which TCR beta VDJ and CDR3 profiles were obtained. Using its own MiXCR run on the reads, TCRdb lists one record per CDR3 protein. The data contain around 250,000 distinct CDR3 sequences, 82% of them singletons. Sequencing was done on a sample of sorted CD4+, CD8+, or CD8+CD57+ T cells (not recorded which) from PBMCs. The receptors stem from a human donor with aplastic anemia.

The chain combines TRBV19 with TRBJ1-2; 7 bases align to TRBD1. Germline trimming cut 5 bases from V and 8 bases from J; bases unmatched to any gene: 14. This CDR3 region has 15 residues. Germline lookup yields CDR1 LNHDA and CDR2 SQIVND (reference sequence). The CDR3: CASSGTLTGVEGYTF. CDR3 coding DNA: TGTGCCAGTAGTGGAACCCTTACAGGGGTGGAGGGCTACACCTTC.

This chain connects TRBV7-9 to TRBJ1-6; possibly TRBD1 for D (5 bases). Trimming removed 3 bases from V and 16 bases from J, with 25 bases in between. This CDR3 region has 16 residues. Germline lookup yields CDR1 SEHNR and CDR2 FQNEAQ (reference sequence). Here the CDR3 reads CASSLGRSGGNEQLHF. CDR3 nucleotides: TGTGCCAGCAGCTTGGGGAGGAGCGGGGGGAATGAACAGCTCCACTTT.

This clonotype has just a few counts. The chain couples TRBV5-1 to TRBJ2-1, with 11 bases lining up with TRBD1. Unmatched junction bases numbered 6, after V lost 2 bases and J lost 8 bases. This CDR3 is 15 amino acids long. Germline values: CDR1 SGHRS, CDR2 YFSETQ. The CDR3 region has the DNA TGCGCCAGCAGCTTCGGACAGGGGGCTGGGGATGAGCAGTTCTTC. It codes for CASSFGQGAGDEQFF.

The genes are TRBV7-8 and TRBJ2-7; D is perhaps TRBD1 (5 bases). The length of the CDR3 is 18 residues. The germline CDR1 and CDR2 sequences are SGHVS and FQNEAQ. With 3 bases removed from V and 1 base from J, the gap between germline ends came to 22 bases. CDR3 in DNA: TGTGCCAGCAGCTTTCATCAGGGCGCGACAACCCTTTCCTACGAGCAGTACGTC. As protein: CASSFHQGATTLSYEQYV.

The rearrangement uses TRBV7-9 and TRBJ1-1; no clear D gene. The V and J ends lost 4 bases and 8 bases respectively, with 26 bases between them. The germline V gene encodes CDR1 SEHNR and CDR2 FQNEAQ (reference sequence). This CDR3 contains 17 residues. The CDR3 DNA follows: TGTGCCAGCAGCTCCCCCCAGCGTGAAGAATACAATGAGGAAGCTTTCTTT. It translates to CASSSPQREEYNEEAFF. Complete variable domain (other parts from reference TRBV7-9 and TRBJ1-1): DTGVSQNPRHKITKRGQNVTFRCDPISEHNRLYWYRQTLGQGPEFLTYFQNEAQLEKSRLLSDRFSAERPKGSFSTLEIQRTEQGDSAMYLCASSSPQREEYNEEAFFGQGTRLTVV.

This clonotype has more than one count but fewer than ten. V gene TRBV5-5 combines with J gene TRBJ1-2; D is possibly TRBD1 (6 bases). CDR3 length: 16 amino acids. CDR1 is SGHKS and CDR2 is YYEKEE in the germline V gene (reference sequence). V was cut by 1 base and J by 12 bases, with 25 bases left in between. CDR3 DNA: TGTGCCAGCAGCTTGCGGGGGGACATTCTTCCCTCTGGAAACACCTTC. This encodes CASSLRGDILPSGNTF.

The table lists this clonotype with a few counts. The CDR3 nucleotides read TGTGCCAGCAGTGAATACGTGGGACAGACTTACGAGCAGTACTTC. Protein: CASSEYVGQTYEQYF. The chain has TRBV25-1 and TRBJ2-7, with TRBD1 matching 7 bases. The junction had 6 bases not matched to a gene; V was cut back by 0 bases and J by 4 bases. The CDR3 loop spans 15 amino acids. The germline V gene encodes CDR1 MGHDK and CDR2 SYGVNS.

This rearrangement joins TRBV20-1 to TRBJ1-2; tentatively, D is TRBD1 (5 bases). V was trimmed by 6 bases and J by 8 bases, leaving 16 bases between them. Per the germline V gene, CDR1 is DFQATT and CDR2 is SNEGSKA (reference sequence). This CDR3 is 12 amino acids long. The chain's CDR3 is CSAKEGLGGYTF. Here the CDR3 DNA reads TGCAGTGCCAAAGAGGGGTTAGGGGGCTACACCTTC.

The rearrangement uses TRBV11-3 and TRBJ2-3, with D hard to call. This CDR3 is 14 amino acids long. Germline V gene data show CDR1 as SGHNT and CDR2 as YENEEA. V was clipped by 5 bases and J by 6 bases, with 15 bases between them. The CDR3 region has the DNA TGTGCCAGCAGCGATTACAGCATCCCCGATACGCAGTATTTT. This gives the protein CASSDYSIPDTQYF.

This chain connects TRBV9 to TRBJ2-3; perhaps TRBD1 as D (5 bases). Germline loops: CDR1 SGDLS, CDR2 YYNGEE. The CDR3 consists of 15 residues. Trimming stripped 6 bases from V and 8 bases from J, with 22 bases between. The chain's CDR3 is CASNVGKRTGATQYF. The CDR3 DNA reads TGTGCCAGCAACGTCGGTAAACGCACAGGAGCTACGCAGTATTTT.

The chain recombines TRBV7-2 with TRBJ2-3; a possible D gene is TRBD2 (6 bases). This CDR3 is 13 amino acids long. Germline V gives CDR1 SGHTA, CDR2 FQGNSA. V gave up 4 bases and J gave up 9 bases, with 14 bases separating them. DNA for the CDR3: TGTGCCAGCAGCTGGAGGGTGGTAGCCACGCAGTATTTT. As protein: CASSWRVVATQYF.

A word on this clonotype: Since the CDR3 does not end with the conserved phenylalanine or tryptophan, this likely comes from a read error. The limits of the CDR3 on the DNA are not certain, so only TCRdb's listed CDR3 is given. V usage is TRBV9 and J usage is TRBJ1-2. The CDR3 adds up to 13 amino acids, both ends counted. Germline-derived CDR1 and CDR2 are SGDLS and YYNGEE. The CDR3 spells CASSLDGGDGNSL.

This clonotype came up a few times. This chain links TRBV7-8 with TRBJ2-6; D is perhaps TRBD2 (6 bases). CDR3 size: 16 residues. With 0 bases removed from V and 16 bases from J, the gap between germline ends came to 22 bases. Germline values: CDR1 SGHVS, CDR2 FQNEAQ. This CDR3 reads CASSLAGGSETQYLTF. For the CDR3, the DNA is TGTGCCAGCAGCTTAGCGGGAGGTTCCGAGACGCAGTATCTGACTTTC.

As for this clonotype: A junction boundary mismatches the germline segment, possibly from a read error. The chain couples TRBV9 to TRBJ2-5; 8 bases align to TRBD2. The closer fit of TRBJ2-7 to the DNA end suggests the J call may be wrong. CDR3 length equals 14 residues. The germline CDR1 and CDR2 sequences are SGDLS and YYNGEE. CDR3 nucleotide sequence: TGTGCCACCAGCGGGGGCAGAAGCTCCTACGAGCAGTACTTC. This codes for CATSGGRSSYEQYF.

This clonotype was picked up a small number of times. The chain has TRBV7-9 and TRBJ1-6; 7 positions agree with TRBD1. Germline V lookup: CDR1 SEHNR, CDR2 FQNEAQ (reference sequence). Trimming cost V 5 bases and J 7 bases; bases outside gene matches: 5. This CDR3 contains 14 residues. The CDR3 here is CASSGDSQNSPLHF. CDR3 DNA sequence: TGTGCCAGCAGCGGGGACAGCCAAAATTCACCCCTCCACTTT.

A single count supports this clonotype. The junction departs from the called germline gene at one end, perhaps through a read error. The chain uses TRBV15 and TRBJ1-5; maybe TRBD1 (5 bases). Germline values: CDR1 LNHNV, CDR2 YYDKDF (reference sequence). The CDR3 is made up of 15 amino acids. DNA for the CDR3: TGTGCCAGCAGCGTAGGGACCGAGCGAGATCAGCCGCAGCATTTT. Translating it yields CASSVGTERDQPQHF.

About this clonotype itself: The CDR3 ends on some other residue instead of the conserved phenylalanine or tryptophan, so this is likely a read error. This chain uses TRBV4-3 with TRBJ2-7; 9 bases are shared with TRBD1. Germline V CDR1 and CDR2: LGHNA, YSLEER. V lost 4 bases to trimming and J lost 0 bases; unmatched junction nucleotides: 7. There are 16 residues in the CDR3. The CDR3 reads CASSPSPGQGSYEQYS. The CDR3 bases are TGCGCCAGCAGCCCATCGCCGGGACAGGGCTCCTACGAGCAGTACTCC.

The V and J genes are TRBV9 and TRBJ2-2; 8 bases match TRBD2. The CDR3 spans 15 residues. J gave up 3 bases and V 3 bases, and 4 bases lay outside the gene matches. The germline gives CDR1 SGDLS, CDR2 YYNGEE. CDR3: CASSGYSGDTGELFF. CDR3 DNA: TGTGCCAGCAGCGGATATAGCGGGGACACCGGGGAGCTGTTTTTT.

V is TRBV7-8 and J is TRBJ2-3, with D maybe TRBD2 (6 bases). The V end lost 6 bases, the J end lost 11 bases, and 18 bases lay between the germline ends. Germline V CDR1 and CDR2: SGHVS, FQNEAQ. This CDR3 is 13 amino acids long. The DNA for the CDR3 is TGTGCCAGCAGGGACGGGGGAGCAGATGAGCAGTATTTT. Translated, it gives CASRDGGADEQYF.

The V call is TRBV7-8, the J call TRBJ2-7; TRBD2 is a possible D gene (5 bases). This CDR3 has 18 amino acids. V gave up 5 bases and J gave up 2 bases, with 25 bases separating them. Germline V CDR1 and CDR2: SGHVS, FQNEAQ. CDR3 residues: CASSPTPGSITGAYEQYV. CDR3 coding DNA: TGTGCCAGCAGCCCGACCCCTGGCAGTATAACCGGGGCCTACGAGCAGTACGTC.

For this clonotype: The junction departs from germline at one end; a sequencing error may be responsible. This chain uses TRBV7-7 with TRBJ2-5; TRBD1 or TRBD2 may be the D gene (6 bases each). CDR3 length equals 14 residues. The germline CDR1 and CDR2 sequences are SSHAT and FNYEAQ (reference sequence). The CDR3 coding sequence is TGTGCCACCAGGAGGGGGTCCAGCCAACTGACGCTGTCTTTC. Encoded protein: CATRRGSSQLTLSF.

The chain joins TRBV5-6 to TRBJ2-2; 7 nucleotides align to TRBD1. Trimming took 4 bases from V and 6 from J; bases not matched to a gene: 3. Germline values: CDR1 SGHDT, CDR2 YYEEEE. CDR3 size: 13 residues. CDR3 nucleotides: TGTGCCAGCAGCCAGGGGGACGCCGGGGAGCTGTTTTTT. It codes for CASSQGDAGELFF.

Details on this clonotype: Germline and junction disagree at one end, which may indicate a read error. This rearrangement joins TRBV7-9 to TRBJ2-3, with D possibly TRBD2 on 6 matching bases. The V gene's germline CDR1 is SEHNR and CDR2 FQNEAQ (reference sequence). The length of the CDR3 is 14 residues. In DNA form, the CDR3 reads TGTGCCAGCAGCCTAGCGAGAGTCCCCTATACGCAGAATTTT. This sequence encodes CASSLARVPYTQNF.

The chain uses TRBV7-9 and TRBJ1-5; possible D gene TRBD1, 5 bases. Trimming took 3 bases from V and 2 from J, leaving 11 bases between them. The CDR3 runs 15 residues. The V gene's germline CDR1 is SEHNR and CDR2 FQNEAQ (reference sequence). The chain's CDR3 is CASSLQTVGNQPQHF. In nucleotides, the CDR3 is TGTGCCAGCAGCTTGCAGACAGTAGGCAATCAGCCCCAGCATTTT.

Details on this clonotype: The CDR3 end shows no conserved phenylalanine or tryptophan, and so a read error is likely. Because the CDR3's place on the DNA is in doubt, the DNA is left out and the CDR3 is given as listed by TCRdb. This CDR3 reads CAGRRTEESH. This chain uses TRBV7-9 with TRBJ2-1. Inclusive of both ends, the CDR3 amounts to 10 amino acids. Germline-derived CDR1 and CDR2 are SEHNR and FQNEAQ (reference sequence).